This passage covers 5 T cell receptor beta chains from one sample sequenced in a study of graft-versus-host responses after intestinal transplantation. No antigen has been identified for these receptors. The protocol was immunoSEQ multiplex PCR, while the TCRdb copy is restricted to in-frame clones and leaves out a portion. The table lists 90,000 to 130,000 clones, 85% to 95% of them singletons. Sequencing used unstimulated CD8+ T cells sorted from spleen or lymph node cells, obtained before transplant. These receptor sequences come from a human donor who was the organ donor for an intestinal transplant.

J is TRBJ2-7 and V is TRBV25-1, with unresolved D. Germline CDR1 reads MGHDK; CDR2 reads SYGVNS. The V end lost 5 bases, the J end lost 4 bases, and 6 bases lay between the germline ends. The CDR3 contains 11 residues. CDR3 region: CASSPGYEQYF. CDR3 sequence (DNA): TGTGCCAGCAGTCCGGGTTACGAGCAGTACTTC.

DNA of the CDR3: TGTGCCACCAGCGGACAGGTTTCCTACGAGCAGTACTTC. Translated: CATSGQVSYEQYF. V usage is TRBV15 and J usage is TRBJ2-7; TRBD1 agrees at 7 bases. The J segment lost 1 base and the V segment lost 5 bases, leaving 2 bases of the junction unmatched. There are 13 residues in the CDR3. Germline-derived CDR1 and CDR2 are LNHNV and YYDKDF (reference sequence).

V usage is TRBV4-3 and J usage is TRBJ2-7; weak D call: TRBD1 (5 bases). Trimming stripped 0 bases from V and 4 bases from J, with 13 bases between. CDR1 is LGHNA and CDR2 is YSLEER in the germline V gene. This CDR3 is built from 15 residues. The CDR3 DNA reads TGCGCCAGCAGCCAAGAGACCGACAGATCTTACGAGCAGTACTTC. Encoded protein: CASSQETDRSYEQYF.

The chain couples TRBV30 to TRBJ2-7, with 11 bases aligning to TRBD2. The CDR3 contains 15 residues. J gave up 0 bases and V 0 bases, and 1 base lay outside the gene matches. CDR1 and CDR2 (germline): GTSNPN, SVGIG (reference sequence). The CDR3 nucleotides read TGTGCCTGGAGTGTAGGGACTAGCGGCTCCTACGAGCAGTACTTC. Translating gives CAWSVGTSGSYEQYF.

The chain couples TRBV19 to TRBJ2-1; D possibly corresponds to TRBD2 (5 bases). Trimming shortened V by 2 bases and J by 4 bases, and 18 bases separated the two germline ends. The V gene's germline CDR1 is LNHDA and CDR2 SQIVND (reference sequence). This CDR3 has 17 residues. The CDR3 loop reads CASSISPGIVPYNEQFF. The CDR3 nucleotides read TGTGCCAGTAGTATATCGCCGGGGATAGTACCTTACAATGAGCAGTTCTTC.